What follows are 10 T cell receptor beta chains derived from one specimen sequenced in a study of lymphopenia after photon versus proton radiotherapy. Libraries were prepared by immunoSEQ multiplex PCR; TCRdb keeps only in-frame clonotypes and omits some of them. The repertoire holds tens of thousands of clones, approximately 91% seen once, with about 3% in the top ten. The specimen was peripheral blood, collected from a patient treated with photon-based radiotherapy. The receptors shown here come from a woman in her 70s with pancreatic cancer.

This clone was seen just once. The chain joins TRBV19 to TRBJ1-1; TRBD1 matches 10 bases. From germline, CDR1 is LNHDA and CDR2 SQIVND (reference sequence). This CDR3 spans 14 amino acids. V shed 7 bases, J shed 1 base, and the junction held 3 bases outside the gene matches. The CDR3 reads CASMGTGANTEAFF. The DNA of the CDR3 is TGTGCCAGTATGGGGACAGGGGCGAACACTGAAGCTTTCTTT.

The CDR3 DNA sequence: TGTGCCAGCAGCCCCGCCCCAGACAGGCAGCGCACAGATACGCAGTATTTT. The encoded protein is CASSPAPDRQRTDTQYF. The V and J genes are TRBV7-2 and TRBJ2-3; tentative D call: TRBD1 (6 bases). This CDR3 has 17 residues. V lost 5 bases to trimming and J lost 1 base, with 19 bases between them. The germline gives CDR1 SGHTA, CDR2 FQGNSA.

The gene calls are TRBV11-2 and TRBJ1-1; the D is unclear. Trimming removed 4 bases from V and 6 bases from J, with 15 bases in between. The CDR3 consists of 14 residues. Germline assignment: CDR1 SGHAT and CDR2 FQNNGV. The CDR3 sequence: CASSSTTRRAEAFF. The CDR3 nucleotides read TGTGCCAGCAGCTCCACGACCCGGAGGGCTGAAGCTTTCTTT.

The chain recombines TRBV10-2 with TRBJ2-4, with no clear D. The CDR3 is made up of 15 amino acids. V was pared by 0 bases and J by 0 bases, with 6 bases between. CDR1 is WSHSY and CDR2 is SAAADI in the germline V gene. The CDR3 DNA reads TGCGCCAGCAGTGAGTCGAATTTAGCCAAAAACATTCAGTACTTC. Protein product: CASSESNLAKNIQYF.

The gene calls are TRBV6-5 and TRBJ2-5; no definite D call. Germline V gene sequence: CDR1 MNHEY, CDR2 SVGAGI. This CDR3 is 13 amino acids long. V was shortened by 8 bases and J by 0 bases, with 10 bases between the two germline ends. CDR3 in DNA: TGTGCCAGCGGATCAGCGTACCAAGAGACCCAGTACTTC. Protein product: CASGSAYQETQYF.

CDR3 amino acids: CAWSVALLNEQFF. In DNA, the CDR3 is TGTGCCTGGAGTGTAGCACTCCTCAATGAGCAGTTCTTC. The chain has TRBV30 and TRBJ2-1; D remains ambiguous. Germline V gives CDR1 GTSNPN, CDR2 SVGIG (reference sequence). CDR3 length: 13 residues. V was pared by 0 bases and J by 6 bases, with 9 bases between.

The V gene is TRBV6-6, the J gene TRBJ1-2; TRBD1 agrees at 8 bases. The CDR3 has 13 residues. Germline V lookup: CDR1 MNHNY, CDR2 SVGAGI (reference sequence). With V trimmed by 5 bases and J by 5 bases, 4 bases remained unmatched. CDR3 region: CASSQQGDYGYTF. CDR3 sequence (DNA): TGTGCCAGCAGTCAACAGGGGGATTATGGCTACACCTTC.

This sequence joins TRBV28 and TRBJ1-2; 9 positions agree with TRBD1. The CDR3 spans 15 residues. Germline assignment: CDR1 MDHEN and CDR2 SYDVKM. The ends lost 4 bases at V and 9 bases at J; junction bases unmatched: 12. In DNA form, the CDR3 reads TGTGCCAGCAGTTATGTTCCGACAGGGGGTTTCCGCTACACCTTC. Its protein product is CASSYVPTGGFRYTF.

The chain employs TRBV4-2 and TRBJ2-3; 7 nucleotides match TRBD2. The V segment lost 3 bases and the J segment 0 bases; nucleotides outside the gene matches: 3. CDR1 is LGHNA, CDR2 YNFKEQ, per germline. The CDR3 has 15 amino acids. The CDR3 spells CASSQGRESTDTQYF. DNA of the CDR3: TGTGCCAGCAGCCAGGGGCGGGAGAGCACAGATACGCAGTATTTT.

The CDR3 reads CSVTPAGGVSYEQYF. CDR3 coding DNA: TGCAGCGTGACCCCTGCGGGAGGGGTATCCTACGAGCAGTACTTC. This chain uses TRBV29-1 with TRBJ2-7; 9 bases agree with TRBD2. The V gene end was trimmed by 6 bases and the J gene end by 1 base; junction bases not matched to a gene: 10. Germline V gives CDR1 SQVTM, CDR2 ANQGSEA. This CDR3 region has 15 residues.